The entry below describes one TCR beta chain. Donors, without exception, were Caucasian adults residing in Nashville, Tennessee. Investigators divided CD4+ cells into CD45RA+ naive and CD45RA-negative memory subsets. These data belong to a study of shared clonotypes between healthy human individuals. Study in general: Per donor, three plates held CD4 naive cells, three held CD4 memory, two held CD8 naive and one held CD8 memory.

The CDR3 extends over 14 amino acids. The ends were cut back, 2 bases at V and 0 bases at J, with 4 bases in the middle. Germline values: CDR1 KGHSH, CDR2 LQKENI. Sequenced by immunoSEQ multiplex PCR; TCRdb stores in-frame clones only, minus some. Among approximately 350,000 clones listed, approximately 79% were seen once. The receptor comes from a man between 25 and 39 years old in good health. The rearrangement links TRBV18 to TRBJ2-2; no clear D gene. The sequenced sample was memory CD4+ T cells sorted from blood. Subset: CD45RA-negative fraction. CDR3 DNA: TGTGCCAGCTCACCAAAGGCGAACACCGGGGAGCTGTTTTTT. Amino acid sequence: CASSPKANTGELFF.